Detailed here is one TCR beta chain. What it binds is unknown. The CDR3 is 17 amino acids. V shed 1 base and J shed 5 bases, with 20 bases lying between them. The germline CDR1 and CDR2 sequences are SNHLY and FYNNEI. This entry is derived from a study of shared clonotypes between healthy human individuals. Study outcomes and limitations: Clonotypes shared by all four donors outscored non-shared clonotypes in generation probability. Blood alone was sampled, and tissue repertoires likely differ. Richness estimates generally favored naive over memory subsets.

Terminally differentiated effector memory CD45RA+ cells were excluded by CCR7 positive selection of CD45RO-negative cells. Several immunoSEQ 96-well plates shared each subset's DNA, each plate a replicate. Profiling relied on immunoSEQ multiplex PCR, and the TCRdb table lists in-frame clones only, not all of them. The top ten clones hold about 1.1% of a sample with over 2 million clones, just under 95% of them seen once. The sample comprised naive CD8+ T cells sorted from blood. This TCR was recovered from a man younger than 30 in good health. V usage is TRBV2 and J usage is TRBJ2-5; D gene unclear. The DNA for the CDR3 is TGTGCCAGCAGTGAAGGCCGCCTAGTTTCCCTTGAGGAGACCCAGTACTTC. This sequence encodes CASSEGRLVSLEETQYF.